A single sample is the source of the 16 T cell receptor beta chains below, sequenced in a study of cytomegalovirus exposure and HLA in healthy donors. Sequencing was performed with immunoSEQ multiplex PCR; in TCRdb, only in-frame clones are kept and a portion is missing. The table has roughly 150,000 clones, 80% to 85% seen once. Sample: PBMCs. These TCRs come from a man aged 30 to 39 in good health and CMV-seropositive.

The chain has TRBV29-1 and TRBJ2-6; D perhaps matches TRBD2 (5 bases). Germline loops: CDR1 SQVTM, CDR2 ANQGSEA. This CDR3 comprises 15 residues. V gave up 6 bases and J gave up 0 bases, with 12 bases separating them. The CDR3 region is CSVGLFSSGANVLTF. CDR3 DNA sequence: TGCAGCGTCGGACTCTTTAGCTCTGGGGCCAACGTCCTGACTTTC.

The chain employs TRBV7-9 and TRBJ2-1; TRBD1 matches 9 bases. Germline lookup yields CDR1 SEHNR and CDR2 FQNEAQ (reference sequence). There are 15 residues in the CDR3. V was clipped by 11 bases and J by 6 bases; unmatched bases: 14. The CDR3, as DNA: TGTGCCGCTTCGACCGGGACAGGGACCCGCAATGAGCAGTTCTTC. It yields the protein CAASTGTGTRNEQFF.

The gene calls are TRBV6-4 and TRBJ1-2; TRBD1 is a possible D gene (5 bases). This CDR3 has 12 residues. V was trimmed by 2 bases and J by 8 bases, leaving 9 bases between them. Germline CDR1 MRHNA, CDR2 SNTAGT. The CDR3: CASSDRDLGYTF. In nucleotides, the CDR3 is TGTGCCAGCAGTGACAGGGACTTGGGCTACACCTTC.

The chain is built from TRBV18 and TRBJ2-3; the D gene is possibly TRBD2 (6 bases). Germline loops: CDR1 KGHSH, CDR2 LQKENI. V lost 4 bases and J 2 bases, leaving 10 bases between the germline ends. The CDR3 is 14 amino acids. The CDR3 reads CASSQRTTTDTQYF. The CDR3 DNA reads as TGTGCCAGCTCACAAAGGACTACCACAGATACGCAGTATTTT.

This clone occurred once. This sequence joins TRBV6-6 and TRBJ1-1; the D is unclear. The CDR3 has 15 residues. V was clipped by 4 bases and J by 1 base, with 13 bases between them. Germline V gene data show CDR1 as MNHNY and CDR2 as SVGAGI (reference sequence). Here the CDR3 reads CASSFDGRGNTEAFF. CDR3 DNA sequence: TGTGCCAGCAGTTTCGACGGACGGGGGAACACTGAAGCTTTCTTT.

This clone was counted between two and nine times. The V and J genes are TRBV7-2 and TRBJ1-2, with TRBD1 identical over 8 bases. This CDR3 spans 14 amino acids. In germline, CDR1 is SGHTA, CDR2 FQGNSA. Trimming at V came to 2 bases and at J to 7 bases, leaving 6 bases not matched to a gene. DNA of the CDR3: TGTGCCAGCAGCTTAACCAGGGGGCAGGGTGGCTACACCTTC. Amino acid sequence: CASSLTRGQGGYTF.

The chain employs TRBV28 and TRBJ2-3, with D possibly being TRBD1 (6 bases). Germline CDR1 reads MDHEN; CDR2 reads SYDVKM. This CDR3 is built from 15 residues. Deletions cut 6 bases from V and 6 bases from J, with 19 bases between. The CDR3: CASSRESTGVDTQYF. The CDR3 nucleotides are TGTGCCAGCAGCCGAGAGTCGACAGGAGTTGATACGCAGTATTTT.

The chain combines TRBV6-5 with TRBJ2-7; TRBD1 matches 8 bases. After removal of 6 bases from V and 6 bases from J, the junction contained 10 bases not matched to a gene. The length of the CDR3 is 14 residues. CDR1 and CDR2 from the germline V gene are MNHEY and SVGAGI. Here the CDR3 reads CASSPDRARFEQYF. As DNA, the CDR3 is TGTGCCAGCAGCCCGGACAGGGCGAGATTCGAGCAGTACTTC.

The CDR3 is CASSERFVQGMNTEAFF. CDR3 DNA: TGTGCCAGCAGTGAAAGGTTTGTACAGGGGATGAACACTGAAGCTTTCTTT. The chain carries TRBV6-1 and TRBJ1-1; 7 bases are a match to TRBD1. Germline V gene lookup returns CDR1 MNHNS and CDR2 SASEGT. The V and J ends lost 2 bases and 0 bases, in that order; junction bases with no gene match: 9. The CDR3 runs to 17 residues.

This clone occurred a few times. The chain employs TRBV2 and TRBJ1-3, with D possibly being TRBD1 (5 bases). V was shortened by 6 bases and J by 2 bases, with 11 bases between the two germline ends. Germline assignment: CDR1 SNHLY and CDR2 FYNNEI. The CDR3 runs 14 residues. The CDR3 here is CASRGDSAGNTIYF. The DNA for the CDR3 is TGTGCCAGCAGAGGAGACAGCGCTGGAAACACCATATATTTT.

This clone was seen a handful of times. The chain combines TRBV11-1 with TRBJ1-5; 7 positions match TRBD1. The CDR3 runs to 14 residues. The trim removed 4 bases at V and 4 bases at J, leaving 4 bases unmatched. Germline CDR1 reads SGHAT; CDR2 reads FQDESV (reference sequence). The CDR3 sequence is CASSSDRVNQPQHF. CDR3 DNA: TGTGCCAGCAGCTCAGACAGGGTAAATCAGCCCCAGCATTTT. Complete variable domain (other parts from reference TRBV11-1 and TRBJ1-5): EAEVAQSPRYKITEKSQAVAFWCDPISGHATLYWYRQILGQGPELLVQFQDESVVDDSQLPKDRFSAERLKGVDSTLKIQPAELGDSAMYLCASSSDRVNQPQHFGDGTRLSIL.

This chain links TRBV13 with TRBJ2-7, with a tentative D call TRBD1 (5 bases). The CDR3 is made up of 16 amino acids. The V end was cut by 0 bases, the J end by 4 bases, with 16 bases between. Looked up from germline, CDR1 is PRHDT and CDR2 is FYEKMQ (reference sequence). Here the CDR3 DNA reads TGTGCCAGCAGCTTAGGTAGGGGCAGATGGAAATACGAGCAGTACTTC. It codes for CASSLGRGRWKYEQYF.

This chain joins TRBV25-1 and TRBJ2-5; 8 bases line up with TRBD2. Germline values: CDR1 MGHDK, CDR2 SYGVNS. The CDR3 spans 15 residues. After removal of 3 bases from V and 5 bases from J, the junction contained 8 bases not matched to a gene. The CDR3: CASSDSSAGGETQYF. Here the CDR3 DNA reads TGTGCCAGCAGTGACAGCAGCGCGGGGGGCGAGACCCAGTACTTC.

V and J are TRBV6-7 and TRBJ2-3; 8 bases agree with TRBD2. TRBV6-7 is known as an ORF, though its function is uncertain. The junction had 6 bases not matched to a gene; V was cut back by 6 bases and J by 4 bases. The CDR3 has 14 amino acids. The CDR3 nucleotides read TGTGCCAGCAGCTACGGGGGGGTCCCAGATACGCAGTATTTT. This encodes CASSYGGVPDTQYF.

V usage is TRBV30 and J usage is TRBJ2-1, with 12 bases identical to TRBD2. CDR3 length: 15 amino acids. V trimming: 3 bases; J trimming: 7 bases; junction bases outside the gene matches: 7. Germline assignment: CDR1 GTSNPN and CDR2 SVGIG (reference sequence). CDR3 bases: TGTGCCTGGAGCCAACTAGCGGGAGGAGAAAATGAGCAGTTCTTC. Amino acids: CAWSQLAGGENEQFF.

The chain recombines TRBV6-1 with TRBJ2-2, with TRBD1 matching 7 bases. The CDR3 covers 14 residues. CDR1 MNHNS and CDR2 SASEGT come from the germline V gene. J lost 13 bases, V lost 4 bases, and 12 bases had no gene match. The CDR3 reads CASSGGGVVKRLFF. CDR3 DNA: TGTGCCAGCAGTGGAGGGGGCGTCGTGAAACGGCTGTTTTTT.